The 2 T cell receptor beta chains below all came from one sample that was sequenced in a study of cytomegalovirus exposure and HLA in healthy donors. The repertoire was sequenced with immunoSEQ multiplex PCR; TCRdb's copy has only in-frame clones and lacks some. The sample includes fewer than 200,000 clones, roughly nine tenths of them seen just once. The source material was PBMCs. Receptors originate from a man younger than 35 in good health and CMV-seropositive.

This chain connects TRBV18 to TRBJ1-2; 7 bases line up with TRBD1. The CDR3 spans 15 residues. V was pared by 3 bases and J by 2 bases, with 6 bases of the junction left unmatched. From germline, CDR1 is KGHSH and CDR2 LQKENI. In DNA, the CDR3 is TGTGCCAGCTCACCTAACACAGGGGACAACTATGGCTACACCTTC. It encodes CASSPNTGDNYGYTF. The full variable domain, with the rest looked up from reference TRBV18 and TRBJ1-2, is NAGVMQNPRHLVRRRGQEARLRCSPMKGHSHVYWYRQLPEEGLKFMVYLQKENIIDESGMPKERFSAEFPKEGPSILRIQQVVRGDSAAYFCASSPNTGDNYGYTFGSGTRLTVV.

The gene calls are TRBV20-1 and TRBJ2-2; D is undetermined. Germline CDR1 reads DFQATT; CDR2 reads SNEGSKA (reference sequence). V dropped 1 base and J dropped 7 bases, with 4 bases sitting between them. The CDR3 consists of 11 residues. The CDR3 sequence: CSARVYGELFF. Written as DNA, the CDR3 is TGCAGTGCTAGAGTCTACGGGGAGCTGTTTTTT.